One sample yielded the 29 T cell receptor beta chains listed below, sequenced in a study of cytomegalovirus exposure and HLA in healthy donors. Primers included in the PCR were 60 Vbeta and 13 Jbeta primers. Repertoires were generated with immunoSEQ multiplex PCR, while TCRdb's copy carries only in-frame clones and drops some. The sample holds 100,000 to 120,000 clones, around 80% seen once. The sample comprised PBMCs. These TCRs come from a man younger than 35 in good health and CMV-seronegative.

This clone was recorded only once. DNA of the CDR3: TGTGCCAGCAGGGAAGACTCCGCGGCGGATGCTTTCTTT. This encodes CASREDSAADAFF. The gene calls are TRBV5-4 and TRBJ1-1; no clear D. CDR1 is SGHNT, CDR2 YYREEE, per germline (reference sequence). V lost 5 bases to trimming and J lost 11 bases, with 19 bases between them. The CDR3 loop spans 13 amino acids. The full variable domain, in which reference TRBV5-4 and TRBJ1-1 provide the parts outside the CDR3, is ETGVTQSPTHLIKTRGQQVTLRCSSQSGHNTVSWYQQALGQGPQFIFQYYREEENGRGNFPPRFSGLQFPNYSSELNVNALELDDSALYLCASREDSAADAFFGQGTRLTVV.

The J gene is TRBJ2-7, the V gene TRBV2, with D possibly being TRBD1 (6 bases). The CDR3 runs 14 residues. Trimming shortened V by 3 bases and J by 6 bases, and 15 bases separated the two germline ends. The V gene's germline CDR1 is SNHLY and CDR2 FYNNEI. The CDR3: CASSDPQGRGEQYF. The CDR3 coding sequence is TGTGCCAGCAGTGATCCCCAGGGCAGGGGCGAGCAGTACTTC. Combining the CDR3 with reference TRBV2 and TRBJ2-7 gives the whole variable domain EPEVTQTPSHQVTQMGQEVILRCVPISNHLYFYWYRQILGQKVEFLVSFYNNEISEKSEIFDDQFSVERPDGSNFTLKIRSTKLEDSAMYFCASSDPQGRGEQYFGPGTRLTVT.

The chain recombines TRBV2 with TRBJ2-7; 10 positions agree with TRBD1. This CDR3 has 15 residues. V lost 4 bases and J lost 7; bases outside the gene matches: 10. Germline loops: CDR1 SNHLY, CDR2 FYNNEI. The CDR3 spells CASSADRGILREQYF. CDR3 nucleotides: TGTGCCAGCAGTGCGGACAGGGGGATCCTACGAGAGCAGTACTTC.

The rearrangement uses TRBV6-6 and TRBJ2-2, with D unclear. The CDR3 is 15 amino acids. Germline V CDR1 and CDR2: MNHNY, SVGAGI (reference sequence). V gave up 3 bases and J gave up 4 bases, with 12 bases separating them. CDR3 protein: CASSYQVGGTGELFF. Written as DNA, the CDR3 is TGTGCCAGCAGTTATCAAGTTGGCGGCACCGGGGAGCTGTTTTTT.

This chain links TRBV19 with TRBJ1-1; D is unresolved. V lost 8 bases and J lost 10, with 26 bases in between. Germline V CDR1 and CDR2: LNHDA, SQIVND (reference sequence). CDR3 length: 15 residues. CDR3 nucleotide sequence: TGTGCCAGTCGCATATCATCAAGCTCGGGGTGGGGAGCTTTCTTT. Amino acid sequence: CASRISSSSGWGAFF.

The chain joins TRBV30 to TRBJ2-1; 9 positions agree with TRBD2. Trimming removed 4 bases from V and 5 bases from J; junction bases left unmatched: 21. CDR1 and CDR2 from the germline V gene are GTSNPN and SVGIG (reference sequence). There are 19 residues in the CDR3. CDR3 nucleotide sequence: TGTGCCTGGAAGGGTTCCATATTAGCGGGAGCTCCCAAGCACAATGAGCAGTTCTTC. This gives the protein CAWKGSILAGAPKHNEQFF.

The chain carries TRBV6-1 and TRBJ1-1, with 7 bases lining up with TRBD1. The germline gives CDR1 MNHNS, CDR2 SASEGT. V shed 4 bases, J shed 5 bases, and the junction held 1 base outside the gene matches. CDR3 size: 12 residues. CDR3 DNA sequence: TGTGCCAGCAGTGGCAGGGGGACTGAAGCTTTCTTT. Translated, it gives CASSGRGTEAFF.

This chain links TRBV7-3 with TRBJ2-1; 11 bases map to TRBD2. The V segment lost 4 bases and the J segment 7 bases; nucleotides outside the gene matches: 12. This CDR3 is 17 amino acids long. Germline-derived CDR1 and CDR2 are SGHTA and FQGTGA. CDR3 loop: CASSSLAGGSGLNEQFF. DNA of the CDR3: TGTGCCAGCAGCTCTCTAGCGGGAGGATCGGGTTTGAATGAGCAGTTCTTC.

V is TRBV25-1 and J is TRBJ2-7; 7 positions agree with TRBD1. Germline CDR1 MGHDK, CDR2 SYGVNS. This CDR3 spans 15 amino acids. The V and J ends lost 5 bases and 7 bases, in that order; junction bases with no gene match: 14. In nucleotides, the CDR3 is TGTGCCAGCAGTATCTCTGAGGGGGCACGGGGAGAGCAGTACTTC. As protein: CASSISEGARGEQYF.

The count of this clone is one. The V and J genes are TRBV28 and TRBJ2-7; 8 bases line up with TRBD2. V trimming: 3 bases; J trimming: 4 bases; junction bases outside the gene matches: 5. Germline-derived CDR1 and CDR2 are MDHEN and SYDVKM. The CDR3 is 14 amino acids. CDR3 DNA sequence: TGTGCCAGCAGTTTGGGACTAGGGCCTTACGAGCAGTACTTC. It translates to CASSLGLGPYEQYF.

The V and J genes are TRBV19 and TRBJ2-1; 8 bases fit TRBD2. J was trimmed by 6 bases and V by 7 bases; bases with no gene match: 17. The V gene's germline CDR1 is LNHDA and CDR2 SQIVND (reference sequence). This CDR3 region has 17 residues. The CDR3 region is CASKALIGSGRGNEQFF. The CDR3 nucleotides are TGTGCCAGTAAGGCCCTAATCGGCAGCGGGAGAGGCAATGAGCAGTTCTTC. Based on the CDR3 plus reference TRBV19 and TRBJ2-1, the full variable domain is DGGITQSPKYLFRKEGQNVTLSCEQNLNHDAMYWYRQDPGQGLRLIYYSQIVNDFQKGDIAEGYSVSREKKESFPLTVTSAQKNPTAFYLCASKALIGSGRGNEQFFGPGTRLTVL.

This clone was observed once. The chain combines TRBV5-8 with TRBJ2-5; a weak D match, TRBD1 (5 bases). Trimming removed 5 bases from V and 2 bases from J, with 10 bases in between. Germline CDR1 reads SGHTS; CDR2 reads YDEGEE. CDR3 length equals 13 residues. The CDR3 sequence is CASSYDSQETQYF. The CDR3, as DNA: TGTGCCAGCAGTTACGACAGTCAAGAGACCCAGTACTTC.

The V gene is TRBV7-2, the J gene TRBJ2-2; 9 bases map to TRBD1. The CDR3 has 15 amino acids. V dropped 4 bases and J dropped 3; count of bases not matched to a gene: 3. In germline, CDR1 is SGHTA, CDR2 FQGNSA. This CDR3 reads CASSSGTGYTGELFF. The CDR3 DNA reads as TGTGCCAGCAGCTCCGGGACAGGGTACACCGGGGAGCTGTTTTTT. Together with reference TRBV7-2 and TRBJ2-2, the CDR3 gives the full variable domain: GAGVSQSPSNKVTEKGKDVELRCDPISGHTALYWYRQSLGQGLEFLIYFQGNSAPDKSGLPSDRFSAERTGGSVSTLTIQRTQQEDSAVYLCASSSGTGYTGELFFGEGSRLTVL.

The J gene is TRBJ2-7, the V gene TRBV7-8; the match to TRBD1 covers 10 bases. CDR1 is SGHVS and CDR2 is FQNEAQ in the germline V gene. V dropped 3 bases and J dropped 5; count of bases not matched to a gene: 1. The CDR3 consists of 13 residues. This CDR3 is CASSLGQGNEQYF. In DNA form, the CDR3 reads TGTGCCAGCAGCTTGGGACAGGGGAACGAGCAGTACTTC.

This rearrangement joins TRBV7-2 to TRBJ2-7; possible D gene TRBD2, 6 bases. The V gene's germline CDR1 is SGHTA and CDR2 FQGNSA. Trimming stripped 3 bases from V and 1 base from J, with 22 bases between. The CDR3 has 18 residues. The CDR3 loop reads CASSFIRDRRDLSYEQYF. The DNA of the CDR3 is TGTGCCAGCAGCTTCATCCGGGACCGCCGGGACTTATCCTACGAGCAGTACTTC. Full variable domain (missing parts from reference TRBV7-2 and TRBJ2-7): GAGVSQSPSNKVTEKGKDVELRCDPISGHTALYWYRQSLGQGLEFLIYFQGNSAPDKSGLPSDRFSAERTGGSVSTLTIQRTQQEDSAVYLCASSFIRDRRDLSYEQYFGPGTRLTVT.

The genes are TRBV6-5 and TRBJ2-7; D is undetermined. CDR1 MNHEY and CDR2 SVGAGI come from the germline V gene. The CDR3 extends over 12 amino acids. V was cut by 2 bases and J by 6 bases, with 8 bases left in between. CDR3 DNA: TGTGCCAGCAGTTACGGCCCCTCCGAGCAGTACTTC. This gives the protein CASSYGPSEQYF.

The sample holds a few counts of this clone. The V call is TRBV25-1, the J call TRBJ1-3, with D possibly matching TRBD1 (5 bases). The CDR3 totals 13 residues. The ends were cut back, 2 bases at V and 8 bases at J, with 10 bases in the middle. Per the germline V gene, CDR1 is MGHDK and CDR2 is SYGVNS. The CDR3 coding sequence is TGTGCCAGCAGTGAAACAGGTGGCTACACCATATATTTT. It codes for CASSETGGYTIYF. Looking up the rest from reference TRBV25-1 and TRBJ1-3 gives the full variable domain: EADIYQTPRYLVIGTGKKITLECSQTMGHDKMYWYQQDPGMELHLIHYSYGVNSTEKGDLSSESTVSRIRTEHFPLTLESARPSHTSQYLCASSETGGYTIYFGEGSWLTVV.

The gene calls are TRBV7-2 and TRBJ2-7, with 8 bases fitting TRBD2. V lost 4 bases to trimming and J lost 4 bases; unmatched junction nucleotides: 6. This CDR3 contains 14 residues. The germline gives CDR1 SGHTA, CDR2 FQGNSA. The CDR3, as DNA: TGTGCCAGCAGCTCCCACGGGAGGGTGTACGAGCAGTACTTC. This encodes CASSSHGRVYEQYF.

V gene TRBV11-2 combines with J gene TRBJ1-3, with D uncertain. Germline CDR1 reads SGHAT; CDR2 reads FQNNGV. CDR3 length equals 13 residues. With 5 bases removed from V and 3 bases from J, the gap between germline ends came to 8 bases. CDR3 nucleotide sequence: TGTGCCAGCAGCCTTGAGTTTGGAAACACCATATATTTT. Amino acids: CASSLEFGNTIYF.

V gene TRBV2 combines with J gene TRBJ2-1; tentative D call: TRBD2 (7 bases). Germline values: CDR1 SNHLY, CDR2 FYNNEI. Trimming cost V 3 bases and J 5 bases, with 14 bases left between them. The CDR3 extends over 15 amino acids. The CDR3 loop reads CASSDGLGGHNEQFF. The CDR3 nucleotides read TGTGCCAGCAGTGACGGTCTGGGGGGGCACAATGAGCAGTTCTTC.

J is TRBJ2-7 and V is TRBV29-1; 7 bases agree with TRBD1. The CDR3 spans 12 residues. Germline-derived CDR1 and CDR2 are SQVTM and ANQGSEA. J lost 5 bases, V lost 6 bases, and 7 bases had no gene match. The DNA for the CDR3 is TGCAGCGTCAAAGACAGGGCCCACGAGCAGTACTTC. This gives the protein CSVKDRAHEQYF.

This chain joins TRBV29-1 and TRBJ2-2; 7 bases map to TRBD1. Germline V gives CDR1 SQVTM, CDR2 ANQGSEA. The CDR3 contains 13 residues. V shed 4 bases, J shed 1 base, and the junction held 0 bases outside the gene matches. The CDR3 is CSVGQGNTGELFF. CDR3 nucleotide sequence: TGCAGCGTTGGACAGGGGAACACCGGGGAGCTGTTTTTT.

The V gene is TRBV19, the J gene TRBJ1-4; 7 bases fit TRBD1. The CDR3 spans 14 residues. CDR1 and CDR2 (germline): LNHDA, SQIVND (reference sequence). J gave up 8 bases and V 4 bases, and 7 bases lay outside the gene matches. CDR3 loop: CASSTTGMWEKLFF. The DNA for the CDR3 is TGTGCCAGTAGTACGACAGGGATGTGGGAAAAACTGTTTTTT.

The V gene is TRBV2, the J gene TRBJ1-6; TRBD1 might be the D (6 bases). With 3 bases removed from V and 7 bases from J, the gap between germline ends came to 13 bases. Germline-derived CDR1 and CDR2 are SNHLY and FYNNEI. The CDR3 covers 15 residues. The CDR3 DNA is TGTGCCAGCAGTGACGAGGGGGTAGGGAATTCACCCCTCCACTTT. This encodes CASSDEGVGNSPLHF. Based on the CDR3 plus reference TRBV2 and TRBJ1-6, the full variable domain is EPEVTQTPSHQVTQMGQEVILRCVPISNHLYFYWYRQILGQKVEFLVSFYNNEISEKSEIFDDQFSVERPDGSNFTLKIRSTKLEDSAMYFCASSDEGVGNSPLHFGNGTRLTVT.

In its sample, this clone is medium-sized (0.01 to 0.1%). The sample holds other DNA sequences that translate to the same CDR3. This CDR3 reads CASSRGRGYEQYF. The CDR3 coding sequence is TGCGCCAGCAGCCGGGGAAGGGGGTACGAGCAGTACTTC. This chain joins TRBV4-3 and TRBJ2-7; a weak D match, TRBD1 (6 bases). The length of the CDR3 is 13 residues. V gave up 4 bases and J gave up 4 bases, with 11 bases separating them. Germline-derived CDR1 and CDR2 are LGHNA and YSLEER.

The sample holds one count of this clone. The chain combines TRBV29-1 with TRBJ2-1; 14 positions agree with TRBD2. J was trimmed by 9 bases and V by 4 bases; bases with no gene match: 5. Germline V gives CDR1 SQVTM, CDR2 ANQGSEA. The CDR3 has 14 residues. The CDR3 nucleotides are TGCAGCGTTGTATCAGGACTAGCGGGAGGTGAGCAGTTCTTC. This encodes CSVVSGLAGGEQFF.

The rearrangement links TRBV5-1 to TRBJ2-7, with D possibly being TRBD1 (6 bases). Germline V lookup: CDR1 SGHRS, CDR2 YFSETQ. Trimming stripped 5 bases from V and 2 bases from J, with 23 bases between. The CDR3 spans 17 residues. CDR3 coding DNA: TGCGCCAGCAGACCTCCGACAGGACCTGCAGGAACCTACGAGCAGTACTTC. Protein sequence: CASRPPTGPAGTYEQYF. Drawing the rest from reference TRBV5-1 and TRBJ2-7, the complete variable domain is KAGVTQTPRYLIKTRGQQVTLSCSPISGHRSVSWYQQTPGQGLQFLFEYFSETQRNKGNFPGRFSGRQFSNSRSEMNVSTLELGDSALYLCASRPPTGPAGTYEQYFGPGTRLTVT.

This chain links TRBV5-1 with TRBJ2-5; D may be TRBD2 (5 bases). Germline V gene lookup returns CDR1 SGHRS and CDR2 YFSETQ. The V end was cut by 2 bases, the J end by 0 bases, with 8 bases between. The CDR3 is 14 residues long. CDR3 sequence: CASSLGLNQETQYF. The CDR3 coding sequence is TGCGCCAGCAGCTTAGGACTGAACCAAGAGACCCAGTACTTC.

About this clone: Germline and junction disagree at one end, which may indicate a read error. The rearrangement uses TRBV7-9 and TRBJ2-7; tentative D call: TRBD1 (5 bases). CDR1 is SEHNR and CDR2 is FQNEAQ in the germline V gene (reference sequence). The CDR3 has 13 amino acids. The CDR3 bases are TGTTCCAGCAGCCTCCGACAGCGCTACGAGCAGTACTTC. This gives the protein CSSSLRQRYEQYF.